The 2 T cell receptor beta chains given below trace back to one sample, sequenced in a study of identical twins. TCRdb ran MiXCR on the 5' RACE reads and lists one entry per CDR3 protein. This sample carries some 320,000 distinct CDR3 sequences, roughly an eighth of them seen once, and the ten largest clones take roughly 7.8%. These data also featured in a second study, about yellow fever vaccine responses in identical twins.

The sample was CD8+ T cells sorted from blood. These receptors were taken from a woman aged 18-35 years in good health.

The J gene is TRBJ2-3, the V gene TRBV18; no clear D gene. Germline V gene data show CDR1 as KGHSH and CDR2 as LQKENI. This CDR3 is built from 14 residues. The V and J ends lost 5 bases and 1 base respectively, with 10 bases between them. As DNA, the CDR3 is TGTGCCAGCTCAAGGGCCTCTCGCACAGATACGCAGTATTTT. This sequence encodes CASSRASRTDTQYF.

The chain joins TRBV12-3 or TRBV12-4 to TRBJ2-3, with 10 bases that match TRBD2. The CDR3 covers 16 residues. V dropped 9 bases and J dropped 2; count of bases not matched to a gene: 11. Here the CDR3 DNA reads TGTGCCAGTAGGGAAGGACTAGCGGACTACACAGATACGCAGTATTTT. Amino acid sequence: CASREGLADYTDTQYF.